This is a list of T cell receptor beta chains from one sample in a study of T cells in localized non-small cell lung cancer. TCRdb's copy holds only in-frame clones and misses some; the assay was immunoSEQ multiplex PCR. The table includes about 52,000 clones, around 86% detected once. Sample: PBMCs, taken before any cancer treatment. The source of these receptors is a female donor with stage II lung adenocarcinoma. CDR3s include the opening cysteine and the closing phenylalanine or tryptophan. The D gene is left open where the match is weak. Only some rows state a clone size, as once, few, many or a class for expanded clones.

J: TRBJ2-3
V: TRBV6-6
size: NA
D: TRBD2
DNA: TGTGCCAGCGGGAAGAGACTAGCAGCTAGCACAGATACGCAGTATTTT
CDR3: CASGKRLAASTDTQYF

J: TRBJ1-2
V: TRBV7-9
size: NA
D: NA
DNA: TGTGCCAGCAGCTTCGGGCCCGCGGACATCTCCTATGGCTACACCTTC
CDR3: CASSFGPADISYGYTF

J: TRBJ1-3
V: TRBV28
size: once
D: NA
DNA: TGTGCCAGCAGCGCCCCCACCGGGACATTGGGAAACACCATATATTTT
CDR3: CASSAPTGTLGNTIYF

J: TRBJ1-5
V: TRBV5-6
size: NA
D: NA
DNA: TGTGCCAGCAGCGTAGCGGCGGATCTTTTTAGCAATCAGCCCCAGCATTTT
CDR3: CASSVAADLFSNQPQHF

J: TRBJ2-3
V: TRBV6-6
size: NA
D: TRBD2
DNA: TGTGCCAGCAGTGGTAGCGGGGGGCATCTAGATACGCAGTATTTT
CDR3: CASSGSGGHLDTQYF

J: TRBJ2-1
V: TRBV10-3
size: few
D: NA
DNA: TGTGCCATCAGTGGTTCGAGCTCTCACTTGGGCAATGAGCAGTTCTTC
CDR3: CAISGSSSHLGNEQFF

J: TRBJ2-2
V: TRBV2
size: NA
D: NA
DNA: TGTGCCAGCAGACAGGAAAACACCGGGGAGCTGTTTTTT
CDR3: CASRQENTGELFF

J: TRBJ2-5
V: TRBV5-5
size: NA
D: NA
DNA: TGTGCCAGCAGCTTGGGGACAGTACACATCCAAGAGACCCAGTACTTC
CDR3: CASSLGTVHIQETQYF

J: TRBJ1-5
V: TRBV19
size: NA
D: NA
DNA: TGTGCCAGTAGTATTGTTCAGGTTAATCAGCCCCAGCATTTT
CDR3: CASSIVQVNQPQHF

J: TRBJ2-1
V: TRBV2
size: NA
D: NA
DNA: TGTGCCAGCAGGAGGAGACCTAGCCACTACAATGAGCAGTTCTTC
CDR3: CASRRRPSHYNEQFF

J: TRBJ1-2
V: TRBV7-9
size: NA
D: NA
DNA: TGTGCCAGCGGTGTGTCGGATGGCTACACCTTC
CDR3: CASGVSDGYTF

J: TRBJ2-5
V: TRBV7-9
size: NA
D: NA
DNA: TGTGCCAGCAGCCGTAACCCCCAAGAGACCCAGTACTTC
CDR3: CASSRNPQETQYF

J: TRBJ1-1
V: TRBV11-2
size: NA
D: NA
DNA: TGTGCCAGCAGCTTAGGAGAGTTCGACTTCGTCGCTGAAGCTTTCTTT
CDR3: CASSLGEFDFVAEAFF

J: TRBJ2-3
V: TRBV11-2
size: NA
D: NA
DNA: TGTGCCAGCAGCCCGGGACTGGCCACAGATACGCAGTATTTT
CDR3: CASSPGLATDTQYF

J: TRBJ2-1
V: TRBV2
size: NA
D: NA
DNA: TGTGCCAGCAGTGAGACACTGAAGAGTGAGCAGTTCTTC
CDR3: CASSETLKSEQFF

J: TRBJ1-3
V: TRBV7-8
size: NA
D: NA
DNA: TGTGCCAGCAGCGTAGGAGCGGGTTCCGGAAACACCATATATTTT
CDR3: CASSVGAGSGNTIYF

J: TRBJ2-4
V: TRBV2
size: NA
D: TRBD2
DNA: TGTGCCAGCACTTGGACTAGCGGGGGGACGGGAACCAAAAACATTCAGTACTTC
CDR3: CASTWTSGGTGTKNIQYF